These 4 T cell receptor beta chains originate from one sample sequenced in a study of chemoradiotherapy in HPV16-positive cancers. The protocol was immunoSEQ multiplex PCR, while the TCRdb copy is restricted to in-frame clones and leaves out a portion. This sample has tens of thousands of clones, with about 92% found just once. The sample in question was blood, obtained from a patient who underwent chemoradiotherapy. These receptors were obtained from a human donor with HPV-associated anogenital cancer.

The CDR3 DNA reads TGTGCCAGCAGGCTTACAGGGGCCGGAGAGACCCAGTACTTC. As protein: CASRLTGAGETQYF. The rearrangement uses TRBV2 and TRBJ2-5, with 7 bases matching TRBD1. In germline, CDR1 is SNHLY, CDR2 FYNNEI. V lost 6 bases and J lost 4; bases outside the gene matches: 8. The CDR3 has 14 amino acids.

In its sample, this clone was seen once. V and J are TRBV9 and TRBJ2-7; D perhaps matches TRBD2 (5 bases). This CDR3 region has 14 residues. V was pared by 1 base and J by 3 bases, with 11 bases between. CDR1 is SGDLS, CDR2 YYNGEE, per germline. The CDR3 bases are TGTGCCAGCAGCGTATCACGGACTTACTACGAGCAGTACTTC. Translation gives CASSVSRTYYEQYF.

CDR3 nucleotides: TGTGCCAGCAGCCCATCCTGGCGGGGGGGGCACACAGATACGCAGTATTTT. As protein: CASSPSWRGGHTDTQYF. The chain couples TRBV9 to TRBJ2-3; 9 bases map to TRBD2. The CDR3 is made up of 17 amino acids. Germline lookup yields CDR1 SGDLS and CDR2 YYNGEE. Trimming removed 4 bases from V and 2 bases from J; junction bases left unmatched: 11.

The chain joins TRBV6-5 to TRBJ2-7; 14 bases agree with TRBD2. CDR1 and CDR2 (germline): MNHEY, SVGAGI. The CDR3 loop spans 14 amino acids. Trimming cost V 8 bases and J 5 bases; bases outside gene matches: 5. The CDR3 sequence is CASGTSGSNNEQYF. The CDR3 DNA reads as TGTGCCAGCGGGACTAGCGGGAGTAACAACGAGCAGTACTTC.